Listed below are T cell receptor beta chains from one sample, sequenced in a study of identical twins' blood T cells. TCRdb processed the 5' RACE reads anew with MiXCR; each CDR3 protein has one entry. The top ten clones hold about 6% of a sample with roughly 380,000 distinct CDR3 sequences, roughly 30% of them seen once. The sequenced sample consisted of PBMCs. These receptors all come from a woman aged 18 to 55 in good health. Each CDR3 is given without its conserved first and last residue.

J gene	CDR3 length	V gene	CDR3 protein
TRBJ1-1	13	TRBV12-3/TRBV12-4	ASSHAGPLNTEAF
TRBJ1-1	11	TRBV5-6	ASSLEPTSRTF
TRBJ2-3	12	TRBV20-1	SARVRLSTDTQY
TRBJ1-1	11	TRBV27	ASSLEGDTEAF
TRBJ1-1	12	TRBV20-1	SASPLGGNTEAF
TRBJ2-7	11	TRBV3-1	ASSQFRDWEQY
TRBJ1-1	12	TRBV5-1	ASSEQTSNTEAF
TRBJ1-1	12	TRBV25-1	ASSQGGNLPEAF
TRBJ2-2	14	TRBV20-1	SARDSDRDHTGELF
TRBJ2-7	13	TRBV11-2	ASSLGAGVNYEQY
TRBJ1-5	10	TRBV29-1	SVLWGNQPQH
TRBJ1-5	12	TRBV20-1	SASLRGGDQPQH
TRBJ1-5	13	TRBV6-2/TRBV6-3	ASSRATYSNQPQH
TRBJ1-1	13	TRBV19	ASSMGYRLNTEAF
TRBJ1-1	12	TRBV6-2/TRBV6-3	ASTRPQKNTEAF
TRBJ1-6	12	TRBV19	ASSPALSNSPLH
TRBJ1-3	13	TRBV18	ASSPYDTSGNTIY
TRBJ1-5	12	TRBV19	ASSNRQGYQPQH
TRBJ2-5	8	TRBV20-1	SAIQETQY
TRBJ1-5	15	TRBV20-1	SARRAGGNRGNQPQH
TRBJ2-7	8	TRBV10-3	ATPGYEQY
TRBJ2-3	9	TRBV2	ASFWADTQY
TRBJ2-7	12	TRBV29-1	SVEGLGGLYEQY
TRBJ2-1	13	TRBV10-2	ASRVFESSYNEQF
TRBJ1-2	11	TRBV30	ASLAERYYGYT
TRBJ1-2	10	TRBV5-1	ASTTGAYGYT
TRBJ2-6	12	TRBV6-1	ASTKEAGANVLT
TRBJ1-5	14	TRBV4-1	ASSQDRRTVGQPQH
TRBJ2-1	15	TRBV11-2	ASSLGRAWLSQNEQF
TRBJ2-1	12	TRBV11-3	ASSSRTAYNEQF
TRBJ1-1	12	TRBV18	ASSQGSGYTEAF
TRBJ1-1	12	TRBV5-1	ASRGQGAEAEAF
TRBJ1-4	14	TRBV20-1	SARDTYSKSNEKLF
TRBJ1-1	10	TRBV6-1	ASSERRAEAF
TRBJ1-1	10	TRBV29-1	SVEDYGPEAF
TRBJ1-4	13	TRBV4-3	ASSQGQVGGEKLF
TRBJ2-1	14	TRBV2	ASRRRTSGNRDEQF
TRBJ2-7	14	TRBV3-1	ASSQDYGTRNYEQY
TRBJ1-1	11	TRBV6-1	ASSEGQGARAF
TRBJ1-5	12	TRBV20-1	SAGSRLSSQPQH
TRBJ2-1	13	TRBV7-8	ASSLFGGRYNEQF
TRBJ2-3	14	TRBV18	ASSPSASYVTDTQY
TRBJ1-3	15	TRBV29-1	SVEPLGSAGGGNTIY
TRBJ2-1	13	TRBV7-2	ASSLGSAGGSEQF